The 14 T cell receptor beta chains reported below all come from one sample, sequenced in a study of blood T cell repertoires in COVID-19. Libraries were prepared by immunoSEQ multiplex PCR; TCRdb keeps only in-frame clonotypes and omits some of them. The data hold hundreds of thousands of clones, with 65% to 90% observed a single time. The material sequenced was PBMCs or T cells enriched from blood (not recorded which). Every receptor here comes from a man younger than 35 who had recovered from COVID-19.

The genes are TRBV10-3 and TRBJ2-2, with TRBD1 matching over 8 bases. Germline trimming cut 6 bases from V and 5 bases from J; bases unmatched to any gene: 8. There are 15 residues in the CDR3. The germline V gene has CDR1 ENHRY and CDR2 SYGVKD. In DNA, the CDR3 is TGTGCCATCAGCCTCGGACAGGGTGGGACCGGGGAGCTGTTTTTT. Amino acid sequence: CAISLGQGGTGELFF.

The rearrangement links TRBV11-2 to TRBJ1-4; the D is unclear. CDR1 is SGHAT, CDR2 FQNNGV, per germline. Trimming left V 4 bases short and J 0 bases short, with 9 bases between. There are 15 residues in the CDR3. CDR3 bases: TGTGCCAGCAGCTCCCGGGTCTCAACTAATGAAAAACTGTTTTTT. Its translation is CASSSRVSTNEKLFF.

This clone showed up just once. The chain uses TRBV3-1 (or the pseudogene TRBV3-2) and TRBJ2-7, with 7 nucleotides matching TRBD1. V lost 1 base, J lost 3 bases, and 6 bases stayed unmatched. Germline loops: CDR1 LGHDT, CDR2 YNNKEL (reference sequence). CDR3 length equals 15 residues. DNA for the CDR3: TGTGCCAGCAGCCAAGGGACAGGCCAGCACTACGAGCAGTACTTC. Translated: CASSQGTGQHYEQYF.

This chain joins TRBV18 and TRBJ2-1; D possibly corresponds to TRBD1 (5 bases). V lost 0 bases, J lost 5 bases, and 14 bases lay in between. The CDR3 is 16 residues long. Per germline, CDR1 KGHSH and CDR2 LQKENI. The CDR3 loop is CASSPPAGQGNNEQFF. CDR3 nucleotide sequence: TGTGCCAGCTCACCACCGGCCGGACAAGGGAACAATGAGCAGTTCTTC. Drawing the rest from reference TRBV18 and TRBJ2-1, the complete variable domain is NAGVMQNPRHLVRRRGQEARLRCSPMKGHSHVYWYRQLPEEGLKFMVYLQKENIIDESGMPKERFSAEFPKEGPSILRIQQVVRGDSAAYFCASSPPAGQGNNEQFFGPGTRLTVL.

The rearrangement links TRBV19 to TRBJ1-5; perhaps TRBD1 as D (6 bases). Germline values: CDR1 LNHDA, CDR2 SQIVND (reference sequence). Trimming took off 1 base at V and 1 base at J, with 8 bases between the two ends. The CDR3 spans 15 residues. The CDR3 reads CASSIVGQSNQPQHF. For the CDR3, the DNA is TGTGCCAGTAGTATAGTCGGACAGAGCAATCAGCCCCAGCATTTT.

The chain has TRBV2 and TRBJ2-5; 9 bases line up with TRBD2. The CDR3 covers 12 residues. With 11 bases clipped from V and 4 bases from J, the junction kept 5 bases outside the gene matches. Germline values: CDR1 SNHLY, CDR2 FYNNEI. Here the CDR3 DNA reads TGTGCCTGGCGGGGGGGAGGAGAGACCCAGTACTTC. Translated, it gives CAWRGGGETQYF.

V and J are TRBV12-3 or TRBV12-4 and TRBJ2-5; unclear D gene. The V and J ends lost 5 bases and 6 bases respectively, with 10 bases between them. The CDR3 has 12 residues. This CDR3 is CASSGEVKTQYF. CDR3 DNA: TGTGCCAGCAGTGGAGAGGTAAAGACCCAGTACTTC.

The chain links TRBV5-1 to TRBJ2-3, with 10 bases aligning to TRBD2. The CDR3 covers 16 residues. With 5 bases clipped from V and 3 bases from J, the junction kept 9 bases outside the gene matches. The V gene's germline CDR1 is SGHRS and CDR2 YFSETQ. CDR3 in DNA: TGCGCCAGCAGAACAACCGGGACTAGCGTTACAGATACGCAGTATTTT. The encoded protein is CASRTTGTSVTDTQYF.

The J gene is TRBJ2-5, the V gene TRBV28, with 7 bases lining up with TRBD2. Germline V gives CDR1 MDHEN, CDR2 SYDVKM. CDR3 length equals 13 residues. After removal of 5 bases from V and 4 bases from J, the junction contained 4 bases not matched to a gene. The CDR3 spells CASSPGGRETQYF. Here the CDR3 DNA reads TGTGCCAGCAGTCCCGGGGGGAGAGAGACCCAGTACTTC. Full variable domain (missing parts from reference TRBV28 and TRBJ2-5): DVKVTQSSRYLVKRTGEKVFLECVQDMDHENMFWYRQDPGLGLRLIYFSYDVKMKEKGDIPEGYSVSREKKERFSLILESASTNQTSMYLCASSPGGRETQYFGPGTRLLVL.

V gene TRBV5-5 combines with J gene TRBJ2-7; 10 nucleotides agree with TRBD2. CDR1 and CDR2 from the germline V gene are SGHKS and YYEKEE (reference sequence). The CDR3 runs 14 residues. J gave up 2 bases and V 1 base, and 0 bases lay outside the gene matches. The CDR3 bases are TGTGCCAGCAGCTTGACTAGCGGGACCTACGAGCAGTACTTC. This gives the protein CASSLTSGTYEQYF.

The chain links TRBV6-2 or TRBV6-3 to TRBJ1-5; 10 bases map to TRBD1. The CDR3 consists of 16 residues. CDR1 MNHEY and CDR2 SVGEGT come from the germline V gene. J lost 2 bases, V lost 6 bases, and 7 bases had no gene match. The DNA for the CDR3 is TGTGCCAGCAGCTCAGTGACAGGGGGCGGCAATCAGCCCCAGCATTTT. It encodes CASSSVTGGGNQPQHF.

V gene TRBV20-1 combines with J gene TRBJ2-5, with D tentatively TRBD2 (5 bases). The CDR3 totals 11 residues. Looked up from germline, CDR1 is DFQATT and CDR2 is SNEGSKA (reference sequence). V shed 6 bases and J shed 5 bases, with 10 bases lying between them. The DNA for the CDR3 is TGCAGTGCCCAGACGGGGGAGACCCAGTACTTC. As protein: CSAQTGETQYF.

CDR3 coding DNA: TGTGCCAGCAGCTTGGACAGGGGGCGAGATAACTATGGCTACACCTTC. Translated: CASSLDRGRDNYGYTF. The V call is TRBV5-6, the J call TRBJ1-2, with 9 bases fitting TRBD1. Germline loops: CDR1 SGHDT, CDR2 YYEEEE. V lost 0 bases to trimming and J lost 1 base; unmatched junction nucleotides: 4. The CDR3 runs 16 residues. Full variable domain (missing parts from reference TRBV5-6 and TRBJ1-2): DAGVTQSPTHLIKTRGQQVTLRCSPKSGHDTVSWYQQALGQGPQFIFQYYEEEERQRGNFPDRFSGHQFPNYSSELNVNALLLGDSALYLCASSLDRGRDNYGYTFGSGTRLTVV.

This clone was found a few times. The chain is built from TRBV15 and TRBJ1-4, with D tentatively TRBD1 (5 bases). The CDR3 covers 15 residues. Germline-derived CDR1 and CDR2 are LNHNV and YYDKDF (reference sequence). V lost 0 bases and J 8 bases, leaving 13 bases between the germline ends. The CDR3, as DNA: TGTGCCACCAGCAGAGAGTGGGGCCCGAGGGAAAAACTGTTTTTT. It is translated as CATSREWGPREKLFF.